These T cell receptor beta chains were read from a single sample in a study of shared clonotypes between healthy human individuals. The method was immunoSEQ multiplex PCR; TCRdb's version includes in-frame clones alone and lacks a portion of them. The sample lists a few million clones, around nine tenths occurring once. The material sequenced was naive CD4+ T cells sorted from blood. These receptors all stem from a man aged 18 to 30 in good health. CDR3s include the opening cysteine and the closing phenylalanine or tryptophan. A D gene is named only where the DNA matches it firmly. The size entry is marked missing in some rows and otherwise reads once, few, many or a size class.

. | TRBJ2-3 | TRBV30 | . | CAWSVRGQNTDTQYF | TGTGCCTGGAGTGTACGGGGGCAGAACACAGATACGCAGTATTTT
. | TRBJ1-3 | TRBV2 | . | CASAGYRNTIYF | TGTGCCAGCGCAGGTTACAGAAACACCATATATTTT
. | TRBJ2-7 | TRBV28 | . | CASSLAQTYEQYF | TGTGCCAGCAGTTTAGCCCAGACCTACGAGCAGTACTTC
. | TRBJ2-1 | TRBV10-3 | TRBD1 | CAMAQGLSYNEQFF | TGTGCCATGGCACAGGGGCTATCCTACAATGAGCAGTTCTTC
. | TRBJ1-6 | TRBV5-1 | TRBD1 | CASSYSPGQGGYNSPLHF | TGCGCCAGCAGCTATTCTCCGGGACAGGGAGGCTATAATTCACCCCTCCACTTT
. | TRBJ1-2 | TRBV5-6 | . | CASSPRGPRVHGYTF | TGTGCCAGCAGCCCCCGGGGGCCCCGGGTGCATGGCTACACCTTC
. | TRBJ2-5 | TRBV29-1 | . | CSVRYQETQYF | TGCAGCGTTCGGTACCAAGAGACCCAGTACTTC
few | TRBJ2-3 | TRBV2 | . | CASSVTDTQYF | TGTGCCAGCAGTGTTACAGATACGCAGTATTTT
. | TRBJ2-7 | TRBV6-1 | . | CASSARGYEQYF | TGTGCCAGCAGCGCGCGTGGGTACGAGCAGTACTTC
. | TRBJ1-1 | TRBV28 | TRBD1 | CASSLYTEQGQTNTEAFF | TGTGCCAGCAGTTTATATACCGAACAGGGGCAAACGAACACTGAAGCTTTCTTT
. | TRBJ2-2 | TRBV10-2 | . | CAHSPKVGGELFF | TGCGCTCACAGCCCCAAGGTTGGCGGGGAGCTGTTTTTT
. | TRBJ2-5 | TRBV7-3 | . | CASSPKEPWDQETQYF | TGTGCCAGCAGCCCAAAGGAACCCTGGGACCAAGAGACCCAGTACTTC
. | TRBJ2-2 | TRBV5-1 | . | CASSLGTMGTGELFF | TGCGCCAGCAGCTTGGGAACCATGGGCACCGGGGAGCTGTTTTTT
. | TRBJ2-2 | TRBV6-5 | . | CASSYSIQAGELFF | TGTGCCAGCAGTTACTCGATTCAAGCCGGGGAGCTGTTTTTT
few | TRBJ2-1 | TRBV5-1 | . | CASSLDGSSYNEQFF | TGCGCCAGCAGCTTGGATGGGAGCTCCTACAATGAGCAGTTCTTC
. | TRBJ1-4 | TRBV4-1 | . | CASSQGGPPATNEKLFF | TGCGCCAGCAGCCAAGGGGGTCCGCCAGCAACTAATGAAAAACTGTTTTTT
. | TRBJ1-4 | TRBV7-9 | . | CASSQQGPTNEKLFF | TGTGCCAGCAGCCAACAGGGACCAACTAATGAAAAACTGTTTTTT
. | TRBJ2-2 | TRBV10-3 | . | CAISSEITNTGELFF | TGTGCCATCAGCTCGGAGATTACGAACACCGGGGAGCTGTTTTTT
. | TRBJ2-3 | TRBV4-1 | . | CASSQGPGRFTDTQYF | TGCGCCAGCAGCCAAGGACCTGGGAGGTTCACAGATACGCAGTATTTT
once | TRBJ2-3 | TRBV28 | TRBD1 | CASSLPLTTGTDTQYF | TGTGCCAGCAGCCTACCCCTGACGACAGGGACAGATACGCAGTATTTT
. | TRBJ2-3 | TRBV4-1 | TRBD2 | CASSHTSGGYTDTQYF | TGCGCCAGCAGCCACACTAGCGGGGGGTACACAGATACGCAGTATTTT
. | TRBJ2-2 | TRBV6-6 | . | CAIRNGENTGELFF | TGTGCCATCAGGAACGGGGAGAACACCGGGGAGCTGTTTTTT
. | TRBJ2-1 | TRBV11-2 | TRBD2 | CASSLDSGTSPYNEQFF | TGTGCCAGCAGCTTAGATTCCGGGACTAGCCCTTACAATGAGCAGTTCTTC
. | TRBJ2-2 | TRBV30 | . | CAWSQALNTGELFF | TGTGCCTGGAGTCAAGCCTTGAACACCGGGGAGCTGTTTTTT
. | TRBJ2-7 | TRBV20-1 | . | CSARRGEQYF | TGCAGTGCTCGCCGCGGTGAGCAGTACTTC
once | TRBJ1-5 | TRBV14 | . | CASSQDGGNQPQHF | TGTGCCAGCAGCCAAGACGGGGGAAATCAGCCCCAGCATTTT
. | TRBJ2-1 | TRBV19 | TRBD2 | CASSIIAGGGNEQFF | TGTGCCAGTAGTATTATAGCGGGAGGTGGCAATGAGCAGTTCTTC
once | TRBJ2-3 | TRBV4-2 | TRBD1 | CASSQGDRTSTDTQYF | TGTGCCAGCAGCCAAGGGGACAGGACTAGCACAGATACGCAGTATTTT
. | TRBJ2-2 | TRBV11-2 | TRBD2 | CASSQAGDTGELFF | TGTGCCAGCAGCCAAGCGGGGGACACCGGGGAGCTGTTTTTT
. | TRBJ1-1 | TRBV2 | . | CASSISGVRDTEAFF | TGTGCCAGCAGTATTTCCGGGGTCCGTGACACTGAAGCTTTCTTT
. | TRBJ2-7 | TRBV25-1 | TRBD1 | CASSVKAGQGFGTYEQYF | TGTGCCAGCAGTGTTAAGGCGGGACAGGGTTTCGGGACCTACGAGCAGTACTTC
once | TRBJ2-3 | TRBV6-5 | TRBD2 | CASSYKPSGGPGTQYF | TGTGCCAGCAGTTATAAACCTAGCGGGGGCCCCGGGACGCAGTATTTT
. | TRBJ1-6 | TRBV2 | TRBD1 | CASMTGIGYNSPLHF | TGTGCCAGCATGACAGGGATCGGTTATAATTCACCCCTCCACTTT
once | TRBJ1-5 | TRBV6-1 | . | CASSEGLWGNQPQHF | TGTGCCAGCAGTGAAGGGTTGTGGGGCAATCAGCCCCAGCATTTT
. | TRBJ2-7 | TRBV6-5 | . | CASTGTGSYEQYF | TGTGCCAGCACCGGGACGGGCTCCTACGAGCAGTACTTC
. | TRBJ2-7 | TRBV5-6 | . | CASSLGRGPWNEQYF | TGTGCCAGCAGCTTAGGGAGGGGGCCTTGGAACGAGCAGTACTTC
once | TRBJ2-1 | TRBV5-1 | . | CASSLGSTSYNEQFF | TGCGCCAGCAGCTTGGGGAGCACCTCCTACAATGAGCAGTTCTTC
. | TRBJ2-4 | TRBV7-2 | . | CASSPTGIIQYF | TGTGCCAGCAGCCCCACAGGGATCATTCAGTACTTC
. | TRBJ2-7 | TRBV5-1 | . | CASSLATAGAEQYF | TGCGCCAGCAGCTTGGCCACGGCGGGGGCCGAGCAGTACTTC
. | TRBJ1-1 | TRBV18 | . | CASSPSIRDIGDNTEAFF | TGTGCCAGCTCACCCTCCATCCGGGACATCGGGGATAACACTGAAGCTTTCTTT
. | TRBJ2-7 | TRBV4-1 | . | CASSQDGGSAGEQYF | TGCGCCAGCAGCCAAGATGGGGGCAGCGCTGGCGAGCAGTACTTC
. | TRBJ2-6 | TRBV19 | . | CASSFSAIPSGANVLTF | TGTGCCAGTAGTTTTAGCGCAATCCCCTCTGGGGCCAACGTCCTGACTTTC